The clone carrying this TCR beta chain was seen more than once but under ten times. Its target is not known. This sample's time point: patch test 2, 6 weeks after DPC sensitization. Treatment here: therapeutic diphenylcyclopropenone sensitization with weekly scalp DPC. This specimen belongs to a study of human T cells and chemical hapten exposure. Study at large: Patients, predominantly female, presented with alopecia areata, totalis or universalis.

This CDR3 has 15 amino acids. Germline V gene lookup returns CDR1 SGHKS and CDR2 YYEKEE (reference sequence). Trimming shortened V by 4 bases and J by 9 bases, and 20 bases separated the two germline ends. TCRdb called the RACE reads again in MiXCR, with one record for every CDR3 protein. This table has a few hundred thousand distinct CDR3 sequences, about 6.9% appearing once. Study observations and caveats: Unchanged with DPC sensitization were TCRs above 1 in 1000 frequency.

The specimen comprised whole blood, sampled in connection with sensitization to the hapten diphenylcyclopropenone (DPC). The clonotype originates from a young woman with alopecia areata. Some clones in this sample may be carry-over from other donors' samples. This chain joins TRBV5-5 and TRBJ1-5; D not certain. The CDR3 spells CASSQVGSLLRPQHF. In nucleotides, the CDR3 is TGTGCCAGCAGCCAGGTGGGCAGCCTCTTGAGGCCCCAGCATTTT.